Presented here are 25 T cell receptor beta chains from one specimen sequenced in a study of blood T cell repertoires in COVID-19. The table came from immunoSEQ multiplex PCR; TCRdb's copy has only in-frame clones and leaves some out. The sample has about 180,000 clones, about 89% seen once. The sample was peripheral blood. The source is a man aged 18 to 30 who had recovered from COVID-19.

V gene TRBV30 combines with J gene TRBJ2-1; 8 bases are a match to TRBD1. The germline V gene encodes CDR1 GTSNPN and CDR2 SVGIG (reference sequence). The CDR3 has 16 residues. V dropped 1 base and J dropped 3; count of bases not matched to a gene: 8. CDR3 nucleotide sequence: TGTGCCTGGAGTGGACCTGCAGGGGGCCTCTACAATGAGCAGTTCTTC. This gives the protein CAWSGPAGGLYNEQFF.

The rearrangement links TRBV6-5 to TRBJ1-5; D possibly corresponds to TRBD1 (6 bases). The V and J ends lost 4 bases and 3 bases respectively, with 13 bases between them. CDR1 MNHEY and CDR2 SVGAGI come from the germline V gene. The CDR3 runs 15 residues. The CDR3 region is CASSSRQATNQPQHF. DNA for the CDR3: TGTGCCAGCAGTTCACGACAGGCCACCAATCAGCCCCAGCATTTT.

J is TRBJ2-7 and V is TRBV2; a possible D gene is TRBD2 (6 bases). This CDR3 has 16 residues. Germline V gives CDR1 SNHLY, CDR2 FYNNEI. The V end lost 5 bases, the J end lost 0 bases, and 17 bases lay between the germline ends. The CDR3: CASSLTGTGSSYEQYF. As DNA, the CDR3 is TGTGCCAGCAGTCTCACGGGGACCGGGAGCTCCTACGAGCAGTACTTC.

The chain uses TRBV28 and TRBJ2-7; the D is unclear. The CDR3 loop spans 12 amino acids. CDR1 is MDHEN and CDR2 is SYDVKM in the germline V gene. The V end was cut by 2 bases, the J end by 2 bases, with 4 bases between. CDR3 coding DNA: TGTGCCAGCAGTTTACCAGCCTACGAGCAGTACTTC. Protein sequence: CASSLPAYEQYF.

V and J are TRBV29-1 and TRBJ2-7; D is perhaps TRBD2 (5 bases). V lost 3 bases, J lost 3 bases, and 12 bases lay in between. The CDR3 covers 13 residues. Germline V gene data show CDR1 as SQVTM and CDR2 as ANQGSEA. In DNA, the CDR3 is TGCAGCGTTGAGTACAGCGGTAGCTACGAGCAGTACTTC. Amino acids: CSVEYSGSYEQYF.

The chain employs TRBV7-2 and TRBJ1-2; 8 nucleotides match TRBD1. The CDR3 totals 14 residues. Germline trimming cut 5 bases from V and 7 bases from J; bases unmatched to any gene: 9. Germline assignment: CDR1 SGHTA and CDR2 FQGNSA. The CDR3 DNA follows: TGTGCCAGCAGCCCGAGGACAGGGCAGAGTGGCTACACCTTC. It is translated as CASSPRTGQSGYTF. Using reference TRBV7-2 and TRBJ1-2 for the parts outside the CDR3, the full variable domain is GAGVSQSPSNKVTEKGKDVELRCDPISGHTALYWYRQSLGQGLEFLIYFQGNSAPDKSGLPSDRFSAERTGGSVSTLTIQRTQQEDSAVYLCASSPRTGQSGYTFGSGTRLTVV.

There are a few counts of this clone. The gene calls are TRBV27 and TRBJ1-2; no reliable D call. The CDR3 covers 15 residues. Germline lookup yields CDR1 MNHEY and CDR2 SMNVEV (reference sequence). V shed 9 bases and J shed 0 bases, with 17 bases lying between them. The CDR3 is CASLPTRFANYGYTF. The DNA for the CDR3 is TGTGCCAGTCTACCCACCAGGTTCGCTAACTATGGCTACACCTTC.

This chain uses TRBV18 with TRBJ2-1; D not certain. V was clipped by 1 base and J by 0 bases, with 13 bases between them. The CDR3 is made up of 17 amino acids. The V gene's germline CDR1 is KGHSH and CDR2 LQKENI. The chain's CDR3 is CASSPRGSTSSYNEQFF. As DNA, the CDR3 is TGTGCCAGCTCACCACGCGGTAGCACGAGCTCCTACAATGAGCAGTTCTTC. The full variable domain, in which reference TRBV18 and TRBJ2-1 provide the parts outside the CDR3, is NAGVMQNPRHLVRRRGQEARLRCSPMKGHSHVYWYRQLPEEGLKFMVYLQKENIIDESGMPKERFSAEFPKEGPSILRIQQVVRGDSAAYFCASSPRGSTSSYNEQFFGPGTRLTVL.

This clone came up once. The chain employs TRBV12-5 and TRBJ2-1; 9 bases line up with TRBD2. Trimming took 1 base from V and 6 from J; bases not matched to a gene: 4. The CDR3 contains 15 residues. CDR1 and CDR2 (germline): LGHNT, FRNRAP. DNA for the CDR3: TGTGCTAGTGGTTTGGATCTAGCGGGACCCAATGAGCAGTTCTTC. Its protein product is CASGLDLAGPNEQFF.

The chain is built from TRBV7-9 and TRBJ2-7; D possibly corresponds to TRBD1 (6 bases). Germline V gene data show CDR1 as SEHNR and CDR2 as FQNEAQ (reference sequence). The ends were cut back, 1 base at V and 7 bases at J, with 14 bases in the middle. CDR3 length equals 14 residues. CDR3 loop: CASSLVGGNSEQYF. CDR3 DNA: TGTGCCAGCAGCTTAGTAGGGGGAAATTCGGAGCAGTACTTC.

This rearrangement joins TRBV6-5 to TRBJ1-1; TRBD1 might be the D (5 bases). The CDR3 is 13 residues long. Trimming took 4 bases from V and 3 from J, leaving 9 bases between them. The germline V gene has CDR1 MNHEY and CDR2 SVGAGI. The CDR3 loop is CASSWGVDTEAFF. As DNA, the CDR3 is TGTGCCAGCAGTTGGGGGGTTGACACTGAAGCTTTCTTT.

This clone was detected once. The gene calls are TRBV5-4 and TRBJ1-2; D gene unclear. Trimming removed 0 bases at V and 7 bases at J, with 22 bases between. The germline V gene encodes CDR1 SGHNT and CDR2 YYREEE (reference sequence). The CDR3 is 17 amino acids. CDR3 loop: CASSLEARRSQVSGYTF. Written as DNA, the CDR3 is TGTGCCAGCAGCTTGGAGGCTCGACGGTCCCAGGTCTCTGGCTACACCTTC.

This chain uses TRBV9 with TRBJ2-2, with 9 bases aligning to TRBD1. V was pared by 4 bases and J by 3 bases, with 4 bases of the junction left unmatched. The CDR3 contains 15 residues. The germline gives CDR1 SGDLS, CDR2 YYNGEE. CDR3 DNA: TGTGCCAGCAGCAAACAGGGGGCGGACACCGGGGAGCTGTTTTTT. It encodes CASSKQGADTGELFF.

The sample holds many counts of this clone. The chain recombines TRBV28 with TRBJ2-3; tentative D call: TRBD2 (5 bases). The germline CDR1 and CDR2 sequences are MDHEN and SYDVKM. The CDR3 is 14 residues long. The germline V and J ends were trimmed by 5 bases and 3 bases, with 12 bases remaining between them. The DNA for the CDR3 is TGTGCCAGCAGTCGGAGCGGAGCTACAGATACGCAGTATTTT. Protein product: CASSRSGATDTQYF.

This clone is a singleton in its sample. This sequence joins TRBV7-9 and TRBJ2-3, with 7 positions matching TRBD1. The CDR3 has 12 amino acids. Unmatched junction bases numbered 5, after V lost 3 bases and J lost 11 bases. The germline V gene has CDR1 SEHNR and CDR2 FQNEAQ (reference sequence). CDR3 residues: CASSFRDREQYF. The CDR3 DNA sequence: TGTGCCAGCAGCTTCCGGGACAGAGAGCAGTATTTT. The full variable domain, completed using reference TRBV7-9 and TRBJ2-3, is DTGVSQNPRHKITKRGQNVTFRCDPISEHNRLYWYRQTLGQGPEFLTYFQNEAQLEKSRLLSDRFSAERPKGSFSTLEIQRTEQGDSAMYLCASSFRDREQYFGPGTRLTVL.

Regarding this clone: One end of the junction fails to match germline, which may point to a read error. The rearrangement joins TRBV7-7 to TRBJ2-1, with D hard to call. This CDR3 has 15 amino acids. The germline gives CDR1 SSHAT, CDR2 FNYEAQ (reference sequence). The CDR3 coding sequence is TGTGCTAGCAGCCCACGGCGCGGATCCTACAATGAGCAGTTCTTC. Its translation: CASSPRRGSYNEQFF.

This clone was picked up a small number of times. The V and J genes are TRBV5-6 and TRBJ1-2, with 7 bases identical to TRBD1. The V gene end was trimmed by 4 bases and the J gene end by 8 bases; junction bases not matched to a gene: 8. CDR1 is SGHDT and CDR2 is YYEEEE in the germline V gene. The CDR3 consists of 13 residues. In DNA form, the CDR3 reads TGTGCCAGCAGCACCGGACAGGTTGGAGGCTACACCTTC. Its protein product is CASSTGQVGGYTF.

The chain joins TRBV9 to TRBJ2-1; 10 positions agree with TRBD2. Germline V gives CDR1 SGDLS, CDR2 YYNGEE. J lost 1 base, V lost 7 bases, and 5 bases had no gene match. The CDR3 has 15 amino acids. The CDR3 here is CASSKAGGSYNEQFF. CDR3 nucleotide sequence: TGTGCCAGCTCAAAAGCGGGAGGGTCCTACAATGAGCAGTTCTTC.

This clone has just a few counts. The chain is built from TRBV2 and TRBJ2-1; no clear D gene. CDR3 length: 11 residues. Germline V gene lookup returns CDR1 SNHLY and CDR2 FYNNEI. Deletions cut 9 bases from V and 5 bases from J, with 8 bases between. CDR3 region: CARNSNNEQFF. Here the CDR3 DNA reads TGTGCCAGGAACAGCAACAATGAGCAGTTCTTC.

The chain uses TRBV9 and TRBJ1-1, with D hard to call. V gave up 0 bases and J gave up 1 base, with 13 bases separating them. CDR1 and CDR2 from the germline V gene are SGDLS and YYNGEE. The CDR3 consists of 16 residues. The chain's CDR3 is CASSVDPGIKNTEAFF. CDR3 coding DNA: TGTGCCAGCAGCGTAGACCCGGGGATAAAGAACACTGAAGCTTTCTTT.

The chain has TRBV18 and TRBJ2-1; TRBD1 matches at 7 bases. This CDR3 is built from 14 residues. Per the germline V gene, CDR1 is KGHSH and CDR2 is LQKENI. V shed 6 bases and J 9 bases; nucleotides not matched to a gene: 11. CDR3 loop: CASSELQGKSEQFF. The CDR3 region has the DNA TGTGCCAGCTCTGAACTACAGGGGAAGAGTGAGCAGTTCTTC.

The genes are TRBV3-1 (or the pseudogene TRBV3-2) and TRBJ1-1; weak D call: TRBD1 (6 bases). Trimming removed 4 bases from V and 3 bases from J, with 15 bases in between. The CDR3 loop spans 15 amino acids. The germline CDR1 and CDR2 sequences are LGHDT and YNNKEL (reference sequence). The CDR3 region is CASSPIQGLYTEAFF. The CDR3 DNA follows: TGTGCCAGCAGCCCTATACAGGGATTGTACACTGAAGCTTTCTTT.

J is TRBJ2-7 and V is TRBV9; TRBD1 aligns across 7 bases. Trimming at V came to 4 bases and at J to 6 bases, leaving 13 bases not matched to a gene. CDR3 length: 15 residues. Germline-derived CDR1 and CDR2 are SGDLS and YYNGEE. CDR3 region: CASSLSGQSRVEQYF. DNA for the CDR3: TGTGCCAGCAGCTTGTCGGGACAGTCTAGAGTCGAGCAGTACTTC.

Regarding this clone: The sample contains more than one DNA sequence encoding this CDR3. The V and J genes are TRBV7-3 and TRBJ2-5, with D perhaps matching TRBD1 (7 bases). The CDR3 has 16 residues. The V gene lost 5 bases and the J gene lost 2 bases, with 18 bases spanning the gap. Germline CDR1 is SGHTA and CDR2 is FQGTGA. This chain's CDR3 is CASSPRGGAGQETQYF. CDR3 nucleotide sequence: TGTGCCAGCAGCCCAAGAGGGGGCGCGGGACAAGAGACCCAGTACTTC.

The chain uses TRBV6-2 or TRBV6-3 and TRBJ2-4, with D maybe TRBD2 (6 bases). Trimming shortened V by 5 bases and J by 9 bases, and 17 bases separated the two germline ends. CDR1 is MNHEY, CDR2 SVGEGT, per germline. There are 14 residues in the CDR3. The CDR3 reads CASSAAGLFGIQYF. CDR3 sequence (DNA): TGTGCCAGCAGTGCCGCCGGACTATTTGGCATTCAGTACTTC.